Listed below are T cell receptor beta chains from one sample, sequenced in a study of spatial heterogeneity in lung cancer. TCRdb fed the 5' RACE reads into MiXCR, producing one record per CDR3 protein. In the table there are nearly 1,500 distinct CDR3 sequences, 15% to 20% of which are singletons. The sample was lung tumor tissue, taken at surgery. The receptors shown here come from a male donor with early-stage non-small cell lung cancer. Each CDR3 is given with its conserved first and last residue. The D gene is left open where the match is weak. Only part of the rows carry a size: once, few, many, or a class if the clone is expanded.

j_gene	v_gene	d_gene	abundance	CDR3nt	CDR3aa
TRBJ1-5	TRBV28	.	medium-sized	TGTGCCAGCAGTTTGTTGCCAGGGAATCAGCCCCAGCATTTT	CASSLLPGNQPQHF
TRBJ1-4	TRBV11-2	TRBD1	few	TGTGCCAGCAGCTTTGCCGGGACAGACCTATTCTTT	CASSFAGTDLFF
TRBJ2-3	TRBV5-8	TRBD2	many	TGTGCCAGCCGTAGCGGGGGGTCGCCCCGACCGGATACGCAGTATTTT	CASRSGGSPRPDTQYF
TRBJ1-1	TRBV18	.	medium-sized	TGTGCCAGCTCACCCAGCCCCCGGGGGTTGAACACTGAAGCTTTCTTT	CASSPSPRGLNTEAFF
TRBJ2-7	TRBV5-1	.	medium-sized	TGCGCCAGCAGCCCCGAGGGGTCCTACGAGCAGTACTTC	CASSPEGSYEQYF
TRBJ1-2	TRBV6-1	TRBD1	medium-sized	TGTGCCAGCAGTGAAAGTGCGGACAGGGCTATTTATGGCTACACCTTC	CASSESADRAIYGYTF
TRBJ2-7	TRBV20-1	TRBD2	.	TGCAGTGCTAGAGATGCCCTGGGGGGGAGGGAGCAGTACTTC	CSARDALGGREQYF
TRBJ2-3	TRBV5-1	TRBD2	.	TGCGCCAGCAGCTTGCTGCGGGAGCGCACAGATACGCAGTATTTT	CASSLLRERTDTQYF
TRBJ2-2	TRBV12-3/TRBV12-4	.	large	TGTGCCAGCAGTTTCTCAGTGAACACCGGGGAGCTGTTTTTT	CASSFSVNTGELFF
TRBJ2-5	TRBV4-3	.	medium-sized	TGCGCCAGCAGCCCCCCCGGGGAAGAGACCCAGTACTTC	CASSPPGEETQYF
TRBJ1-2	TRBV15	.	medium-sized	TGTGCCACCAGCAGAGAAGTTAACAATGGCTACACCTTC	CATSREVNNGYTF
TRBJ1-5	TRBV6-2/TRBV6-3	.	medium-sized	TGTGCCAGCAGTTACTTCAGGGATGGGCAGCCCCAGCATTTT	CASSYFRDGQPQHF
TRBJ2-5	TRBV19	.	.	TGTGCCAGTAGTCCTCGGGACAACCAAGAGACCCAGTACTTC	CASSPRDNQETQYF
TRBJ2-5	TRBV5-1	.	many	TGCGCCAGCAGCTTGGCCCAAGAGACCCAGTACTTC	CASSLAQETQYF
TRBJ2-2	TRBV11-3	TRBD1	.	TGTGCCAGCAGCCCTTTCCGGGACAGGAGATACACCGGGGAGCTGTTTTTT	CASSPFRDRRYTGELFF
TRBJ2-1	TRBV27	TRBD1	medium-sized	TGTGCCAGCAGTTTTTTGGGACAGATTAATAGGTTCAATGAGCAGTTCTTC	CASSFLGQINRFNEQFF
TRBJ2-5	TRBV29-1	.	medium-sized	TGCAGCGTGGAGGGAAAAGAGACCCAGTACTTC	CSVEGKETQYF
TRBJ1-1	TRBV11-2	TRBD1	medium-sized	TGTCCCAGCAGCTTGCGGGGACAGGGATTGACTGAAGCTTTCTTT	CPSSLRGQGLTEAFF
TRBJ2-3	TRBV10-1	TRBD1	.	TGCGCCAGCAAGGAGACAGGGGGCCTAGATACGCAGTATTTT	CASKETGGLDTQYF
TRBJ2-7	TRBV11-2	TRBD1	medium-sized	TGTGCCAGCAGCCGGGACAGGGGGCCCTACGAGCAGTACTTC	CASSRDRGPYEQYF
TRBJ2-6	TRBV15	.	few	TGTGCCACCAGCAGCTACAGGGCTGGTGGGGCCAACGTCCTGACTTTC	CATSSYRAGGANVLTF
TRBJ1-2	TRBV7-2	TRBD1	few	TGTGCCAGCAGCTTAGTAGGCGGGACAGGGCCCAACTATGGCTACACCTTC	CASSLVGGTGPNYGYTF
TRBJ2-2	TRBV6-1	TRBD2	.	TGTGCCAGCAGTGAAGCCCCCGCGGGGGGGCCGGACGGGGAGCTGTTTTTT	CASSEAPAGGPDGELFF
TRBJ1-5	TRBV28	.	.	TGTGCCAGCAGTCCTACAACCTGGCAGCCCCAGCATTTT	CASSPTTWQPQHF
TRBJ1-2	TRBV12-3/TRBV12-4	.	medium-sized	TGTGCCAGCCTCCAGTCCGGGGTCCCAGGAGGCTACACCTTC	CASLQSGVPGGYTF
TRBJ2-7	TRBV7-9	.	.	TGTGCCAGCAGCTTTGGCAGGGGCGCCTACGAGCAGTACTTC	CASSFGRGAYEQYF
TRBJ1-6	TRBV27	TRBD1	many	TGTGCCAGCAGCCCGGACAGGGTTCCTAGGTCACCCCTCCACTTT	CASSPDRVPRSPLHF
TRBJ2-6	TRBV9	.	many	TGTGCCAGCAGCCATAGCCTGACTGGGGCCAACGTCCTGACTTTC	CASSHSLTGANVLTF
TRBJ1-4	TRBV4-2	TRBD1	medium-sized	TGTGCCAGCAGCCCCATGGGACAGGGGACTACTAATGAAAAACTGTTTTTT	CASSPMGQGTTNEKLFF
TRBJ2-7	TRBV11-2	TRBD2	medium-sized	TGTGCCAGCAGCTTAGATCCCGCGGGGGCCTACGAGCAGTACTTC	CASSLDPAGAYEQYF
TRBJ2-7	TRBV15	.	.	TGTGCCACCAGCAGAGATCGTTTGACACCCACCTACGAGCAGTACTTC	CATSRDRLTPTYEQYF
TRBJ2-7	TRBV12-5	.	.	TGTGCTAGTGGTTTAGTGGGTTTTGCGGATACCAACGAGCAGTACTTC	CASGLVGFADTNEQYF
TRBJ2-5	TRBV20-1	TRBD2	few	TGCAGTGCTAGAAAGTCGGCTAGCGGGAGTCAGACCCAGTACTTC	CSARKSASGSQTQYF
TRBJ2-7	TRBV27	.	many	TGTGCCAGCAGTCTCACCCCGGGGACGGCCCACGAGCAGTACTTC	CASSLTPGTAHEQYF
TRBJ2-1	TRBV19	TRBD1	medium-sized	TGTGCCAGTAGTATAACAGGGGGCGCCTACAATGAGCAGTTCTTC	CASSITGGAYNEQFF
TRBJ2-5	TRBV20-1	.	many	TGCAGTGCTCGCGGGACCTCCGCAACTTACCAAGAGACCCAGTACTTC	CSARGTSATYQETQYF
TRBJ2-7	TRBV20-1	.	large	TGCAGTGCTAGAGACTTTCGGCAGAGCTCCTACGAGCAGTACTTC	CSARDFRQSSYEQYF
TRBJ2-5	TRBV11-2	TRBD1	large	TGTGCCAGCAGCGCACAGGGGACCCAAGAGACCCAGTACTTC	CASSAQGTQETQYF